Below, 22 T cell receptor beta chains from the same sample are listed, as sequenced in a study of siplizumab effects on memory and regulatory T cells. Clones were read by immunoSEQ multiplex PCR, and TCRdb kept only the in-frame ones, dropping some. The profile shows about 110,000 clones, around 90% of them singletons. Material: CD4+ T cells sorted from blood. Every receptor here comes from a human donor in good health.

V is TRBV2 and J is TRBJ2-7, with D maybe TRBD2 (6 bases). CDR3 length: 13 amino acids. Germline V gives CDR1 SNHLY, CDR2 FYNNEI. V was clipped by 11 bases and J by 0 bases, with 14 bases between them. The CDR3 coding sequence is TGTGCCGGGGGACTTTTGAGCTCCTACGAGCAGTACTTC. Translated: CAGGLLSSYEQYF.

The chain employs TRBV5-1 and TRBJ1-1; D gene ambiguous. This CDR3 has 12 amino acids. Trimming took 0 bases from V and 7 from J, leaving 7 bases between them. Per the germline V gene, CDR1 is SGHRS and CDR2 is YFSETQ. The CDR3 DNA follows: TGCGCCAGCAGCTTGGACGTCGGTGAAGCTTTCTTT. Protein: CASSLDVGEAFF. The complete variable domain, with remaining parts taken from reference TRBV5-1 and TRBJ1-1, reads KAGVTQTPRYLIKTRGQQVTLSCSPISGHRSVSWYQQTPGQGLQFLFEYFSETQRNKGNFPGRFSGRQFSNSRSEMNVSTLELGDSALYLCASSLDVGEAFFGQGTRLTVV.

The chain is built from TRBV6-5 and TRBJ2-7; 11 nucleotides agree with TRBD2. CDR3 length: 15 amino acids. Germline CDR1 MNHEY, CDR2 SVGAGI. V was pared by 3 bases and J by 4 bases, with 5 bases of the junction left unmatched. In DNA form, the CDR3 reads TGTGCCAGCAGTTATAGTACTAGCGGGAGTTACGAGCAGTACTTC. It codes for CASSYSTSGSYEQYF.

This clone was recorded once. This sequence joins TRBV5-1 and TRBJ2-3; D gene ambiguous. Trimming stripped 0 bases from V and 0 bases from J, with 11 bases between. The CDR3 length is 16 residues. CDR1 and CDR2 from the germline V gene are SGHRS and YFSETQ. The CDR3 DNA sequence: TGCGCCAGCAGCTTGGCTGGCCTTAGGAGCACAGATACGCAGTATTTT. Amino acids: CASSLAGLRSTDTQYF.

The rearrangement links TRBV14 to TRBJ1-3; no reliable D call. This CDR3 is 13 amino acids long. Germline CDR1 and CDR2: SGHDN and FVKESK. Trimming took off 3 bases at V and 3 bases at J, with 6 bases between the two ends. The CDR3 sequence: CASSQVNGNTIYF. CDR3 sequence (DNA): TGTGCCAGCAGCCAGGTGAATGGAAACACCATATATTTT.

V is TRBV6-1 and J is TRBJ1-5; 7 nucleotides line up with TRBD1. CDR3 size: 14 residues. V shed 6 bases and J 0 bases; nucleotides not matched to a gene: 2. CDR1 and CDR2 from the germline V gene are MNHNS and SASEGT. This chain's CDR3 is CASRDRYSNQPQHF. For the CDR3, the DNA is TGTGCCAGCAGGGACAGGTATAGCAATCAGCCCCAGCATTTT.

The chain employs TRBV6-1 and TRBJ2-5, with 10 bases that match TRBD2. The J call is in doubt because the DNA end fits TRBJ2-7 better. Per the germline V gene, CDR1 is MNHNS and CDR2 is SASEGT. The CDR3 length is 15 residues. The CDR3, as DNA: TGTGCCAGCAATGATAGCGGGGGGAGCTCCTACGAGCAGTACTTC. This codes for CASNDSGGSSYEQYF.

The chain combines TRBV5-6 with TRBJ2-3, with a possible D match to TRBD1 (6 bases). The CDR3 length is 16 residues. Germline lookup yields CDR1 SGHDT and CDR2 YYEEEE. Trimming took 0 bases from V and 1 from J, leaving 12 bases between them. CDR3 in amino acids: CASSLVGAGGTDTQYF. CDR3 nucleotide sequence: TGTGCCAGCAGCTTGGTTGGGGCAGGGGGCACAGATACGCAGTATTTT.

This chain connects TRBV6-5 to TRBJ2-5; D is possibly TRBD2 (7 bases). The V end was cut by 0 bases, the J end by 6 bases, with 14 bases between. The CDR3 is 15 amino acids. Germline CDR1 reads MNHEY; CDR2 reads SVGAGI. The CDR3 here is CASSYSMGGAKTQYF. CDR3 bases: TGTGCCAGCAGTTACTCGATGGGGGGGGCTAAGACCCAGTACTTC.

This chain connects TRBV15 to TRBJ2-5; 9 positions agree with TRBD2. Unmatched junction bases numbered 4, after V lost 1 base and J lost 4 bases. The CDR3 is 15 amino acids. Germline V gene lookup returns CDR1 LNHNV and CDR2 YYDKDF (reference sequence). The CDR3 protein is CATSRVAGGPETQYF. CDR3 in DNA: TGTGCCACCAGCAGAGTGGCGGGAGGGCCAGAGACCCAGTACTTC. Full variable domain (rest looked up from reference TRBV15 and TRBJ2-5): DAMVIQNPRYQVTQFGKPVTLSCSQTLNHNVMYWYQQKSSQAPKLLFHYYDKDFNNEADTPDNFQSRRPNTSFCFLDIRSPGLGDTAMYLCATSRVAGGPETQYFGPGTRLLVL.

V is TRBV5-1 and J is TRBJ1-6, with D possibly matching TRBD1 (6 bases). Germline CDR1 reads SGHRS; CDR2 reads YFSETQ. The CDR3 length is 15 residues. V was cut by 3 bases and J by 10 bases, with 17 bases left in between. CDR3 nucleotides: TGCGCCAGCAGCTCTGAGACAGGACCCCTCTCACCCCTCCACTTT. Its protein product is CASSSETGPLSPLHF.

The J gene is TRBJ2-3, the V gene TRBV18; D is unclear. Trimming shortened V by 3 bases and J by 2 bases, and 12 bases separated the two germline ends. This CDR3 region has 15 residues. The V gene's germline CDR1 is KGHSH and CDR2 LQKENI. CDR3 coding DNA: TGTGCCAGCTCACCGAGCCAAACCCACACAGATACGCAGTATTTT. Protein sequence: CASSPSQTHTDTQYF.

The V gene is TRBV10-1, the J gene TRBJ2-3; no definite D call. The CDR3 extends over 15 amino acids. V lost 3 bases and J 3 bases, leaving 13 bases between the germline ends. CDR1 and CDR2 (germline): WNHNN, SYGVQD (reference sequence). CDR3 loop: CASSDSNLGTDTQYF. As DNA, the CDR3 is TGCGCCAGCAGTGATAGCAACTTGGGGACAGATACGCAGTATTTT.

CDR3 DNA sequence: TGTGCCAGCAGCCCCCGGGACAGGCCATCCTATGGCTACACCTTC. Its protein product is CASSPRDRPSYGYTF. V is TRBV5-6 and J is TRBJ1-2, with TRBD1 matching over 8 bases. Germline V CDR1 and CDR2: SGHDT, YYEEEE. After removal of 4 bases from V and 4 bases from J, the junction contained 9 bases not matched to a gene. The CDR3 length is 15 residues.

V is TRBV7-9 and J is TRBJ1-1; 9 positions agree with TRBD1. CDR1 is SEHNR, CDR2 FQNEAQ, per germline (reference sequence). V was clipped by 5 bases and J by 1 base; unmatched bases: 8. The CDR3 is 16 amino acids. CDR3: CASSPDRGGGNTEAFF. CDR3 nucleotide sequence: TGTGCCAGCAGCCCGGACAGGGGAGGAGGGAACACTGAAGCTTTCTTT.

The CDR3 region has the DNA TGTGCCAGCAGGGCTCCGGGACTAGCGGGAGGCCCCTACGAGCAGTACTTC. The encoded protein is CASRAPGLAGGPYEQYF. V is TRBV25-1 and J is TRBJ2-7, with 15 bases matching TRBD2. V was clipped by 6 bases and J by 2 bases; unmatched bases: 8. There are 17 residues in the CDR3. Germline loops: CDR1 MGHDK, CDR2 SYGVNS.

The gene calls are TRBV7-8 and TRBJ1-1; D is unresolved. Trimming cost V 1 base and J 1 base, with 10 bases left between them. The CDR3 runs to 15 residues. Germline V gene lookup returns CDR1 SGHVS and CDR2 FQNEAQ. The CDR3 DNA sequence: TGTGCCAGCAGCTTAGAATCCCGGACGAACACTGAAGCTTTCTTT. Translating gives CASSLESRTNTEAFF.

The chain couples TRBV15 to TRBJ2-7; D perhaps matches TRBD1 (6 bases). Germline CDR1 LNHNV, CDR2 YYDKDF (reference sequence). CDR3 length: 13 residues. Trimming shortened V by 4 bases and J by 2 bases, and 9 bases separated the two germline ends. CDR3 nucleotide sequence: TGTGCCACCAGCACCGGGACAACCTACGAGCAGTACTTC. This codes for CATSTGTTYEQYF.

The rearrangement links TRBV18 to TRBJ1-1; D call uncertain. V lost 2 bases, J lost 2 bases, and 6 bases lay in between. Germline CDR1 KGHSH, CDR2 LQKENI. The CDR3 runs 13 residues. Written as DNA, the CDR3 is TGTGCCAGCTCACCAAAAGTAAACACTGAAGCTTTCTTT. Amino acids: CASSPKVNTEAFF.

V gene TRBV5-1 combines with J gene TRBJ2-7, with D possibly matching TRBD2 (6 bases). V was pared by 2 bases and J by 3 bases, with 12 bases between. Germline loops: CDR1 SGHRS, CDR2 YFSETQ. There are 14 residues in the CDR3. The CDR3 DNA reads as TGCGCCAGCAGCTTCAGGGACTCCGACTACGAGCAGTACTTC. It yields the protein CASSFRDSDYEQYF.

The rearrangement uses TRBV7-8 and TRBJ1-1; a weak D match, TRBD1 (5 bases). The CDR3 extends over 15 amino acids. V was trimmed by 1 base and J by 8 bases, leaving 17 bases between them. Germline V lookup: CDR1 SGHVS, CDR2 FQNEAQ. This CDR3 reads CASSLESKGGGEAFF. The DNA of the CDR3 is TGTGCCAGCAGCTTAGAGTCGAAGGGCGGGGGGGAAGCTTTCTTT.

V is TRBV5-4 and J is TRBJ1-1; 7 nucleotides agree with TRBD1. This CDR3 region has 16 residues. The V gene end was trimmed by 4 bases and the J gene end by 0 bases; junction bases not matched to a gene: 9. CDR1 is SGHNT, CDR2 YYREEE, per germline (reference sequence). In DNA, the CDR3 is TGTGCCAGCAGCGGCACCGGGACAGCCTTGAACACTGAAGCTTTCTTT. It translates to CASSGTGTALNTEAFF.